This T cell receptor beta chain stems from a study of cytomegalovirus exposure and HLA in healthy donors. Primers included in the PCR were 60 Vbeta and 13 Jbeta primers. The assay was immunoSEQ multiplex PCR, and TCRdb's table has in-frame clones only and misses some. The sample carries 150,000 to 170,000 clones, approximately 74% recorded once. Study-level findings and limits: TCR beta V segments were, for the most part, productive about 90% or about 30% of the time in an earlier analysis.

Concerning this clone: Its matching antigen is unknown.

Germline CDR1 SGHTA, CDR2 FQGNSA. V was clipped by 5 bases and J by 6 bases; unmatched bases: 1. This CDR3 has 15 residues. The TCR was taken from a man aged 30 to 39 in good health and CMV-seronegative. The chain combines TRBV7-2 with TRBJ2-1, with 16 bases lining up with TRBD2. The sequencing sample was made of PBMCs. The CDR3 sequence: CASSGTSGGGNEQFF. CDR3 in DNA: TGTGCCAGCAGCGGGACTAGCGGGGGGGGCAATGAGCAGTTCTTC. The full variable domain, its missing parts supplied by reference TRBV7-2 and TRBJ2-1, is GAGVSQSPSNKVTEKGKDVELRCDPISGHTALYWYRQSLGQGLEFLIYFQGNSAPDKSGLPSDRFSAERTGGSVSTLTIQRTQQEDSAVYLCASSGTSGGGNEQFFGPGTRLTVL.